The entry below gives a single T cell receptor (beta chain) sequence along with its context. Its antigen is not identified. This sample is drawn from a study of PD-1 blockade in classical Hodgkin lymphoma. Study-wide results and limits: Some patients started nivolumab under 1 year after ASCT, and they were excluded. CD4+ TCR diversity, unlike CD8+, climbed significantly by C4D1.

Every one of the patients relapsed after autologous stem cell transplantation (brentuximab vedotin exposure was variable). Relapsed/refractory classical Hodgkin lymphoma patients had complete, partial or progressive responses. The protocol was immunoSEQ multiplex PCR, while the TCRdb copy is restricted to in-frame clones and leaves out a portion. The sample shows roughly 140,000 clones, nearly 80% of them seen only once. Losses at the gene ends were 3 bases for V and 3 bases for J; bases not matched to a gene: 10. This CDR3 has 15 residues. Germline V CDR1 and CDR2: GTSNPN, SVGIG (reference sequence).

The sequence derives from a human donor with classical Hodgkin lymphoma. The rearrangement joins TRBV30 to TRBJ1-1; 7 bases agree with TRBD1. The material sequenced was peripheral blood mononuclear cells (PBMCs), taken before the second cycle of nivolumab. The CDR3 protein is CAWRLQGRKDTEAFF. Here the CDR3 DNA reads TGTGCCTGGAGGTTACAGGGGCGGAAGGACACTGAAGCTTTCTTT.